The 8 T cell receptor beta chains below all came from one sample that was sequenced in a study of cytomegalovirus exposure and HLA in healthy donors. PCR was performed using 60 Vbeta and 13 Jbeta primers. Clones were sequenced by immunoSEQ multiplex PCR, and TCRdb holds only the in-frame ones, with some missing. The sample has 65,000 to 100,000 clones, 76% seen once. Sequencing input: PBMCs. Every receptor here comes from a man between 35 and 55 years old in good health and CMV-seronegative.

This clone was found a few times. CDR3 DNA: TGTGCCAGCAGTGAAACCCGTCGGTACGAGCAGTACTTC. Its protein is CASSETRRYEQYF. J is TRBJ2-7 and V is TRBV2, with D hard to call. Trimming stripped 2 bases from V and 4 bases from J, with 9 bases between. The CDR3 is 13 residues long. In germline, CDR1 is SNHLY, CDR2 FYNNEI.

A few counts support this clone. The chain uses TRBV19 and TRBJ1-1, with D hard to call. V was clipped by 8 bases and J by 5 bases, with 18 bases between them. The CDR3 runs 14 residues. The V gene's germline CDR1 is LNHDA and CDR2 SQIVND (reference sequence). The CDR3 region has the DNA TGTGCCAGTGTTGTGGGAGGGATCTCGACTGAAGCTTTCTTT. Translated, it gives CASVVGGISTEAFF.

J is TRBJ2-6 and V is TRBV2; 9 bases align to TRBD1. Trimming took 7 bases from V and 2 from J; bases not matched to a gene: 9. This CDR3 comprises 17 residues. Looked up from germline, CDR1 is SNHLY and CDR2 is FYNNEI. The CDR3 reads CASNWDRDSPGANVLTF. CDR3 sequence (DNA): TGTGCCAGCAACTGGGACAGGGATTCTCCTGGGGCCAACGTCCTGACTTTC. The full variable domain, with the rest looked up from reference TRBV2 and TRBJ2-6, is EPEVTQTPSHQVTQMGQEVILRCVPISNHLYFYWYRQILGQKVEFLVSFYNNEISEKSEIFDDQFSVERPDGSNFTLKIRSTKLEDSAMYFCASNWDRDSPGANVLTFGAGSRLTVL.

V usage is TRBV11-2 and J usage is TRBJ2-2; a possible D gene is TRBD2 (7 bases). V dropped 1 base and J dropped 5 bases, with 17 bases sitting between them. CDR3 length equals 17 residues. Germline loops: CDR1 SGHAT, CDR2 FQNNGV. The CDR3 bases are TGTGCCAGCAGCTTAGGGGGAGGGGGAGTTTTGACCGGGGAGCTGTTTTTT. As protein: CASSLGGGGVLTGELFF.

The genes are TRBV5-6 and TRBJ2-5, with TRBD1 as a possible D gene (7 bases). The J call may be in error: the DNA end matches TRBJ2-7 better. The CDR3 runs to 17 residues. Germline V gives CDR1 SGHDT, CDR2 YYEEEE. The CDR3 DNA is TGTGCCAGCAGCTTGTTTCGCGGGGCAGGGGGTAGGTACGAGCAGTACTTC. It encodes CASSLFRGAGGRYEQYF.

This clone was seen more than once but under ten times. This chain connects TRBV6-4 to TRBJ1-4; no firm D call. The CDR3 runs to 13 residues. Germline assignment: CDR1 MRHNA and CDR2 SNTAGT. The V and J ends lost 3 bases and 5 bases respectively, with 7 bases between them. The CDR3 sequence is CASSDSENEKLFF. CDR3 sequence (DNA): TGTGCCAGCAGTGATTCGGAGAATGAAAAACTGTTTTTT.

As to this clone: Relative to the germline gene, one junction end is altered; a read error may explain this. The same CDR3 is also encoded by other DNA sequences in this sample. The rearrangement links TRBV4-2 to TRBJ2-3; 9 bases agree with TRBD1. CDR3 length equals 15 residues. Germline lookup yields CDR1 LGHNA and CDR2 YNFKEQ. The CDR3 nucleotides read TGTGCCAGCAGCCAAGGACAGGGGGACACAGATACACAGTATTTT. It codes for CASSQGQGDTDTQYF.

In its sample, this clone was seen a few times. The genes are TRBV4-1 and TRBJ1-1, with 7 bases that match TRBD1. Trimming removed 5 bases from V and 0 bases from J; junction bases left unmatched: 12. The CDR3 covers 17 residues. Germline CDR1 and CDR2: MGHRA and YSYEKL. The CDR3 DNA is TGCGCCAGCAGCTACGACAGGGTCGTGATACTGAACACTGAAGCTTTCTTT. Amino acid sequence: CASSYDRVVILNTEAFF.